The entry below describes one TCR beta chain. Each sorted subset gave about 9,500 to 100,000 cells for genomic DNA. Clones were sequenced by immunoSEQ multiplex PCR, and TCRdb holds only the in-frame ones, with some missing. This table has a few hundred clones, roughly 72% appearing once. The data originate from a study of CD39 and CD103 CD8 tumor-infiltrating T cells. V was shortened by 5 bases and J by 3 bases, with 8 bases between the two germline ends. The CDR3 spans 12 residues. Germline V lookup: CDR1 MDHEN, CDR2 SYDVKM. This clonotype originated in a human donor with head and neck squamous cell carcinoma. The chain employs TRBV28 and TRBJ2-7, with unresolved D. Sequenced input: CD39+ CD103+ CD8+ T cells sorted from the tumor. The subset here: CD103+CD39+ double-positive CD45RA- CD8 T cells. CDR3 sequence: CASSPLGYEQYF. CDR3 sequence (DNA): TGTGCCAGCAGTCCCCTAGGCTACGAGCAGTACTTC.